These 18 T cell receptor beta chains came from one sample sequenced in a study. Via MiXCR, TCRdb re-called the 5' RACE reads, giving one row per CDR3 protein. The data contain around 50,000 distinct CDR3 sequences, roughly 28% of them singletons. The sequenced material came from tumor-infiltrating memory CD4+ T cells sorted from the breast tumor. The subset is: memory CD4+ T cells, CD4+CD45RO+CD25-. The receptors originated from a female donor with breast cancer.

This chain joins TRBV10-3 and TRBJ2-2; unclear D gene. V was shortened by 3 bases and J by 7 bases, with 12 bases between the two germline ends. The CDR3 loop spans 14 amino acids. CDR1 is ENHRY, CDR2 SYGVKD, per germline. CDR3 DNA sequence: TGTGCCATCAGTGAAGCGCTTTCCAGCGGGGAGCTGTTTTTT. It is translated as CAISEALSSGELFF.

A few counts support this clonotype. The chain links TRBV4-1 to TRBJ1-2; D might be TRBD1 (6 bases). The CDR3 extends over 15 amino acids. The ends were cut back, 0 bases at V and 4 bases at J, with 12 bases in the middle. CDR1 is MGHRA, CDR2 YSYEKL, per germline. The CDR3 region has the DNA TGCGCCAGCAGCCAAGAGGGGGCGGCGTCCTATGGCTACACCTTC. Its protein product is CASSQEGAASYGYTF.

The chain uses TRBV5-6 and TRBJ2-3; D is unresolved. The CDR3 consists of 16 residues. V dropped 0 bases and J dropped 1 base, with 12 bases sitting between them. In germline, CDR1 is SGHDT, CDR2 YYEEEE. CDR3 coding DNA: TGTGCCAGCAGCTTGGAGAAAGGGTATCGCACAGATACGCAGTATTTT. Protein product: CASSLEKGYRTDTQYF.

The V call is TRBV5-1, the J call TRBJ2-1; 12 bases fit TRBD2. With V trimmed by 4 bases and J by 5 bases, 7 bases remained unmatched. Looked up from germline, CDR1 is SGHRS and CDR2 is YFSETQ. This CDR3 is 16 amino acids long. Written as DNA, the CDR3 is TGCGCCAGCAGCAGGACTCTAGCGGGAGGGGACAATGAGCAGTTCTTC. It translates to CASSRTLAGGDNEQFF. The variable domain in full, with the rest retrieved from reference TRBV5-1 and TRBJ2-1, is KAGVTQTPRYLIKTRGQQVTLSCSPISGHRSVSWYQQTPGQGLQFLFEYFSETQRNKGNFPGRFSGRQFSNSRSEMNVSTLELGDSALYLCASSRTLAGGDNEQFFGPGTRLTVL.

This clonotype was seen more than once but under ten times. The chain employs TRBV4-2 and TRBJ1-5, with unresolved D. This CDR3 region has 13 residues. Germline CDR1 reads LGHNA; CDR2 reads YNFKEQ. The V end was cut by 5 bases, the J end by 5 bases, with 10 bases between. This CDR3 reads CASSTTQHQPQHF. CDR3 nucleotide sequence: TGTGCCAGCAGCACAACTCAACATCAGCCCCAGCATTTT.

The chain recombines TRBV20-1 with TRBJ2-7; D may be TRBD2 (6 bases). Germline V lookup: CDR1 DFQATT, CDR2 SNEGSKA (reference sequence). The CDR3 spans 13 residues. V lost 1 base and J 5 bases, leaving 12 bases between the germline ends. Here the CDR3 reads CSARAGVGDEQYF. In DNA, the CDR3 is TGCAGTGCTAGAGCGGGAGTAGGCGACGAGCAGTACTTC.

This clonotype has more than one count but fewer than ten. The chain is built from TRBV12-3 or TRBV12-4 and TRBJ2-7, with TRBD1 matching 7 bases. J was trimmed by 3 bases and V by 6 bases; bases with no gene match: 2. The CDR3 is made up of 12 amino acids. The CDR3: CASSAGGYEQYF. In nucleotides, the CDR3 is TGTGCCAGCAGCGCAGGGGGCTACGAGCAGTACTTC.

Only a few counts were recorded for this clonotype. V and J are TRBV3-1 and TRBJ1-1; D gene uncertain. Germline CDR1 and CDR2: LGHDT and YNNKEL (reference sequence). The V and J ends lost 1 base and 0 bases respectively, with 6 bases between them. The CDR3 runs 14 residues. CDR3 nucleotides: TGTGCCAGCAGCCAAGCGTTAATGAACACTGAAGCTTTCTTT. Protein sequence: CASSQALMNTEAFF.

This chain connects TRBV10-3 to TRBJ1-2; no definite D call. The CDR3 consists of 12 residues. The V end lost 2 bases, the J end lost 7 bases, and 8 bases lay between the germline ends. Germline V gives CDR1 ENHRY, CDR2 SYGVKD. The CDR3 protein is CAISEEGAGYTF. The CDR3 DNA sequence: TGTGCCATCAGTGAGGAGGGAGCTGGCTACACCTTC.

In its sample, this clonotype was seen a few times. V is TRBV19 and J is TRBJ1-1; no clear D gene. The CDR3 has 14 residues. The germline V gene has CDR1 LNHDA and CDR2 SQIVND (reference sequence). V was trimmed by 8 bases and J by 1 base, leaving 14 bases between them. CDR3 residues: CASALSRANTEAFF. Written as DNA, the CDR3 is TGTGCCAGTGCCCTAAGCCGGGCGAACACTGAAGCTTTCTTT.

For this clonotype: A much larger clone lies one base from this, so it may be a read error. No conserved phenylalanine or tryptophan ends this CDR3, so it is likely a read error. The chain combines TRBV10-1 with TRBJ2-3; D remains ambiguous. This CDR3 contains 13 residues. The V gene's germline CDR1 is WNHNN and CDR2 SYGVQD (reference sequence). Trimming cost V 6 bases and J 9 bases, with 16 bases left between them. This chain's CDR3 is CASSPSISSTQYL. The CDR3 coding sequence is TGCGCCAGCAGCCCTAGTATATCATCGACGCAGTATTTA.

The rearrangement uses TRBV24-1 and TRBJ2-5; possible D gene TRBD2, 5 bases. The germline V and J ends were trimmed by 0 bases and 4 bases, with 11 bases remaining between them. This CDR3 has 15 amino acids. The germline gives CDR1 KGHDR, CDR2 SFDVKD. The CDR3, as DNA: TGTGCCACCAGTGATTTGCACGGCGGGCGAGAGACCCAGTACTTC. Protein sequence: CATSDLHGGRETQYF.

This sequence joins TRBV6-5 and TRBJ2-7, with 9 bases identical to TRBD2. The length of the CDR3 is 19 residues. Trimming removed 2 bases from V and 3 bases from J; junction bases left unmatched: 17. The V gene's germline CDR1 is MNHEY and CDR2 SVGAGI. CDR3 bases: TGTGCCAGCAGTTACCGGAGGGGTAGCGGGAGTACATTCCGCTACGAGCAGTACTTC. It specifies CASSYRRGSGSTFRYEQYF.

This clonotype was observed a few times. This rearrangement joins TRBV6-5 to TRBJ1-1, with 9 positions matching TRBD1. Trimming removed 6 bases from V and 4 bases from J; junction bases left unmatched: 3. Germline CDR1 MNHEY, CDR2 SVGAGI. This CDR3 is built from 13 residues. CDR3 nucleotides: TGTGCCAGCAGCACGACAGGGGGCACTGAAGCTTTCTTT. Translated, it gives CASSTTGGTEAFF.

The J gene is TRBJ2-1, the V gene TRBV20-1; D unresolved. This CDR3 region has 11 residues. The germline V and J ends were trimmed by 3 bases and 8 bases, with 8 bases remaining between them. Germline CDR1 is DFQATT and CDR2 is SNEGSKA (reference sequence). The chain's CDR3 is CSASKRDEQFF. The DNA of the CDR3 is TGCAGTGCTAGTAAACGAGATGAGCAGTTCTTC.

This clonotype was picked up a small number of times. The rearrangement uses TRBV5-1 and TRBJ2-1; unclear D gene. The length of the CDR3 is 12 residues. V was trimmed by 0 bases and J by 9 bases, leaving 7 bases between them. Looked up from germline, CDR1 is SGHRS and CDR2 is YFSETQ. The CDR3 DNA follows: TGCGCCAGCAGCTTGGCCCGAGGTGAGCAGTTCTTC. Amino acids: CASSLARGEQFF.

Remarks on this clonotype: A much more abundant neighbour one base away suggests this may be a read error. This chain joins TRBV20-1 and TRBJ2-5, with D unclear. Per germline, CDR1 DFQATT and CDR2 SNEGSKA (reference sequence). The CDR3 loop spans 13 amino acids. The CDR3 spells CSARVGKQGTQYF. The CDR3 region has the DNA TGCAGTGCTAGAGTAGGAAAACAAGGGACCCAGTACTTC.

V is TRBV20-1 and J is TRBJ1-2, with D possibly matching TRBD1 (5 bases). The CDR3 runs to 11 residues. The germline V gene encodes CDR1 DFQATT and CDR2 SNEGSKA (reference sequence). V was clipped by 7 bases and J by 9 bases, with 15 bases between them. The CDR3 here is CSGGREQSYTF. The CDR3 nucleotides read TGCAGTGGGGGCAGGGAACAAAGCTACACCTTC.